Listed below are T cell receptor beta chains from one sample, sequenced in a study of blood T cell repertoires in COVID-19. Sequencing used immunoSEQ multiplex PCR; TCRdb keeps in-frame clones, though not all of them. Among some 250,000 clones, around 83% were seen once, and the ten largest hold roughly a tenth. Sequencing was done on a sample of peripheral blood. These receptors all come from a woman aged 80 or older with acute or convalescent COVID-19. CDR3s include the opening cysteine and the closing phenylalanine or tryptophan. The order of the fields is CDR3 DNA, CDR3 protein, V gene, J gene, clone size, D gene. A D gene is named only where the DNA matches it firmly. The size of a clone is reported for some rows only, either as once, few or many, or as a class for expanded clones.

CDR3nt: TGTGCCAGCAGTCAAGGGACAGAAGCTTTCTTT
CDR3aa: CASSQGTEAFF
v_gene: TRBV3-1/TRBV3-2
j_gene: TRBJ1-1
abundance: -
d_gene: -

CDR3nt: TGTGCCAGCAGCCCGGAAAGGGGGCCCACAGATACGCAGTATTTT
CDR3aa: CASSPERGPTDTQYF
v_gene: TRBV6-5
j_gene: TRBJ2-3
abundance: -
d_gene: TRBD1

CDR3nt: TGTGCCACCAGTGGGGGACAGGTTGGACAGCCCCAGCATTTT
CDR3aa: CATSGGQVGQPQHF
v_gene: TRBV24-1
j_gene: TRBJ1-5
abundance: -
d_gene: TRBD1

CDR3nt: TGTGCCAGCAGCCAAAAGCGGGGGCCTAGCACAGATACGCAGTATTTT
CDR3aa: CASSQKRGPSTDTQYF
v_gene: TRBV3-1/TRBV3-2
j_gene: TRBJ2-3
abundance: once
d_gene: TRBD2

CDR3nt: TGTGCCAGCAGCTTGGGCGGACTAGCAGGTTACAATGAGCAGTTCTTC
CDR3aa: CASSLGGLAGYNEQFF
v_gene: TRBV5-4
j_gene: TRBJ2-1
abundance: -
d_gene: TRBD2

CDR3nt: TGTGCCAGCAAAAAGGGTCCAGGGCCTAACTATGGCTACACCTTC
CDR3aa: CASKKGPGPNYGYTF
v_gene: TRBV6-5
j_gene: TRBJ1-2
abundance: -
d_gene: -

CDR3nt: TGTGCCAGCAGCAGGGCCCTCCAAGGTCAGCCCCAGCATTTT
CDR3aa: CASSRALQGQPQHF
v_gene: TRBV21-1
j_gene: TRBJ1-5
abundance: -
d_gene: -

CDR3nt: TGTGCCAGCAGAGAGGCCGGGGGGGAACTCATGGGCTACACCTTC
CDR3aa: CASREAGGELMGYTF
v_gene: TRBV28
j_gene: TRBJ1-2
abundance: -
d_gene: -

CDR3nt: TGTGCCAGCAGTTTTGAGGGTTCCTATGGCTACACCTTC
CDR3aa: CASSFEGSYGYTF
v_gene: TRBV12-3/TRBV12-4
j_gene: TRBJ1-2
abundance: -
d_gene: -

CDR3nt: TGCGCCAGCAGCTTGGAACAGGCTGGGTCACCCCTCCACTTT
CDR3aa: CASSLEQAGSPLHF
v_gene: TRBV5-1
j_gene: TRBJ1-6
abundance: once
d_gene: -

CDR3nt: TGTGCCAGCAGCCCGCGGGGGGGTATCTACGAGCAGTACTTC
CDR3aa: CASSPRGGIYEQYF
v_gene: TRBV5-4
j_gene: TRBJ2-7
abundance: few
d_gene: TRBD2

CDR3nt: TGCGCCAGCAGCCAAGAAGGGACAGCTAATCAGCCCCAGCATTTT
CDR3aa: CASSQEGTANQPQHF
v_gene: TRBV4-1
j_gene: TRBJ1-5
abundance: -
d_gene: TRBD1

CDR3nt: TGTGCCAGCAGCCCGGGGGGGGGCTACGAGCAGTACTTC
CDR3aa: CASSPGGGYEQYF
v_gene: TRBV7-9
j_gene: TRBJ2-7
abundance: -
d_gene: TRBD2

CDR3nt: TGTGCCAGCAGGGAGAGAGGGCTCAACGAGCAGTACTTC
CDR3aa: CASRERGLNEQYF
v_gene: TRBV27
j_gene: TRBJ2-7
abundance: -
d_gene: -

CDR3nt: TGTGCCAGCAGCTTGGCCACCGCGGAAAAACTGTTTTTT
CDR3aa: CASSLATAEKLFF
v_gene: TRBV5-5
j_gene: TRBJ1-4
abundance: -
d_gene: -

CDR3nt: TGTGCCAGCAGTTACCGGCTGGAGAGTTCACCCCTCCACTTT
CDR3aa: CASSYRLESSPLHF
v_gene: TRBV6-5
j_gene: TRBJ1-6
abundance: few
d_gene: -

CDR3nt: TGTGCCAGCAGCAAACAGGCTAACAATGAGCAGTTCTTC
CDR3aa: CASSKQANNEQFF
v_gene: TRBV7-9
j_gene: TRBJ2-1
abundance: -
d_gene: -

CDR3nt: TGTGCCTGGACCCCTGGCGGAACCTATGGCTACACCTTC
CDR3aa: CAWTPGGTYGYTF
v_gene: TRBV30
j_gene: TRBJ1-2
abundance: -
d_gene: -

CDR3nt: TGTGCCAGCAGTGAGAAGGAGGGGACCGGACAAGAGACCCAGTACTTC
CDR3aa: CASSEKEGTGQETQYF
v_gene: TRBV2
j_gene: TRBJ2-5
abundance: -
d_gene: -

CDR3nt: TGTGCCAGCCTCGGCTGGGGAGTGACTTACAATGAGCAGTTCTTC
CDR3aa: CASLGWGVTYNEQFF
v_gene: TRBV2
j_gene: TRBJ2-1
abundance: -
d_gene: -

CDR3nt: TGCAGCGTTGATGGGAGGTGGGAAGCTTTCTTT
CDR3aa: CSVDGRWEAFF
v_gene: TRBV29-1
j_gene: TRBJ1-1
abundance: -
d_gene: -

CDR3nt: TGTGCCACCAGCGTGTGGGACAGGTCGTCCGGTGAAGCTTTCTTT
CDR3aa: CATSVWDRSSGEAFF
v_gene: TRBV15
j_gene: TRBJ1-1
abundance: -
d_gene: TRBD1

CDR3nt: TGTGCCAGTCGAACTAGCGGGGGAGAGACCCAGTACTTC
CDR3aa: CASRTSGGETQYF
v_gene: TRBV6-5
j_gene: TRBJ2-5
abundance: once
d_gene: TRBD2

CDR3nt: TGTGCCAGCAGCCTCACCGGGGGAAAGAATGAAAAACTGTTTTTT
CDR3aa: CASSLTGGKNEKLFF
v_gene: TRBV3-1/TRBV3-2
j_gene: TRBJ1-4
abundance: -
d_gene: -

CDR3nt: TGTGCCAGTAAGATACCAGGAGGTTACGAGCAGTACTTC
CDR3aa: CASKIPGGYEQYF
v_gene: TRBV19
j_gene: TRBJ2-7
abundance: -
d_gene: -

CDR3nt: TGTGCCACAGGCCCCTCTTCTGGGGCCAACGTCCTGACTTTC
CDR3aa: CATGPSSGANVLTF
v_gene: TRBV6-6
j_gene: TRBJ2-6
abundance: few
d_gene: -

CDR3nt: TGCGCCAGCAGCTCACAGGGGTGGGACACCGGGGAGCTGTTTTTT
CDR3aa: CASSSQGWDTGELFF
v_gene: TRBV5-1
j_gene: TRBJ2-2
abundance: -
d_gene: TRBD1

CDR3nt: TGTGCCAGCAGCCTGCGGACAGGGTCTGGGGCCAACGTCCTGACTTTC
CDR3aa: CASSLRTGSGANVLTF
v_gene: TRBV3-1/TRBV3-2
j_gene: TRBJ2-6
abundance: -
d_gene: TRBD1

CDR3nt: TGTGCCAGCACCCGACAGGGGAACACTGAAGCTTTCTTT
CDR3aa: CASTRQGNTEAFF
v_gene: TRBV6-5
j_gene: TRBJ1-1
abundance: -
d_gene: TRBD1

CDR3nt: TGTGCCAGCAGCTTAGGGACAGGAACCTACGAGCAGTACTTC
CDR3aa: CASSLGTGTYEQYF
v_gene: TRBV7-3
j_gene: TRBJ2-7
abundance: -
d_gene: TRBD1

CDR3nt: TGTGCCAGCAGCTTAGCAGGCAATCAGCCCCAGCATTTT
CDR3aa: CASSLAGNQPQHF
v_gene: TRBV13
j_gene: TRBJ1-5
abundance: -
d_gene: -

CDR3nt: TGTGCCAGTAGTATAGCCAAGAACACTGAAGCTTTCTTT
CDR3aa: CASSIAKNTEAFF
v_gene: TRBV19
j_gene: TRBJ1-1
abundance: -
d_gene: -

CDR3nt: TGTGCCAGCAGTTCGCTAGGGGGTCCGCCTTACGAGCAGTACTTC
CDR3aa: CASSSLGGPPYEQYF
v_gene: TRBV28
j_gene: TRBJ2-7
abundance: once
d_gene: -

CDR3nt: TGTGCCAGCAGCCAAGGAGCGTCAGGGAATCAGCCCCAGCATTTT
CDR3aa: CASSQGASGNQPQHF
v_gene: TRBV3-1/TRBV3-2
j_gene: TRBJ1-5
abundance: many
d_gene: -

CDR3nt: TGTGCCAGTAGTCCCCGGACAGGGAGGGACGTTCAGCCCCAGCATTTT
CDR3aa: CASSPRTGRDVQPQHF
v_gene: TRBV19
j_gene: TRBJ1-5
abundance: -
d_gene: TRBD1

CDR3nt: TGTGCCAGCTCAAAAAGACAGGGGTGGGACACTGAAGCTTTCTTT
CDR3aa: CASSKRQGWDTEAFF
v_gene: TRBV18
j_gene: TRBJ1-1
abundance: -
d_gene: TRBD1

CDR3nt: TGCGCCAGCAGCTTGGGAGACAGGGTCGATTCACCCCTCCACTTT
CDR3aa: CASSLGDRVDSPLHF
v_gene: TRBV5-1
j_gene: TRBJ1-6
abundance: -
d_gene: TRBD1

CDR3nt: TGTGCCCTAGTTCTGGACAGGAACACTGAAGCTTTCTTT
CDR3aa: CALVLDRNTEAFF
v_gene: TRBV30
j_gene: TRBJ1-1
abundance: -
d_gene: -

CDR3nt: TGTGCCAGCAGCTTAGGGACAGGGTTCTACAATGAGCAGTTCTTC
CDR3aa: CASSLGTGFYNEQFF
v_gene: TRBV7-8
j_gene: TRBJ2-1
abundance: -
d_gene: TRBD1

CDR3nt: TGCACCGCCCAGTGGTACTACGAGCAGTACTTC
CDR3aa: CTAQWYYEQYF
v_gene: TRBV1
j_gene: TRBJ2-7
abundance: few
d_gene: -

CDR3nt: TGTGCCAGCAGCTCCTGGACAGGGGGCACAGACGAGCAGTACTTC
CDR3aa: CASSSWTGGTDEQYF
v_gene: TRBV5-4
j_gene: TRBJ2-7
abundance: -
d_gene: TRBD1

CDR3nt: TGTGCCAGCAGCCTACAGGGGCCATATGGCTACACCTTC
CDR3aa: CASSLQGPYGYTF
v_gene: TRBV12-3/TRBV12-4
j_gene: TRBJ1-2
abundance: -
d_gene: TRBD1

CDR3nt: TGTGCCAGCAGTTCCCCCGGACAGCGAAACACCGGGGAGCTGTTTTTT
CDR3aa: CASSSPGQRNTGELFF
v_gene: TRBV2
j_gene: TRBJ2-2
abundance: -
d_gene: -

CDR3nt: TGTGCCAGCAGGAACAGTCGGGGGGGTTCCCACGAGCAGTACTTC
CDR3aa: CASRNSRGGSHEQYF
v_gene: TRBV28
j_gene: TRBJ2-7
abundance: -
d_gene: TRBD2

CDR3nt: TGTGTAGTGCCATCGGGCACTGAAGCTTTCTTT
CDR3aa: CVVPSGTEAFF
v_gene: TRBV28
j_gene: TRBJ1-1
abundance: -
d_gene: -

CDR3nt: TGCGCCAGCAGCCCGAGGTCACAGGGTGGGACCGGGGAGCTGTTTTTT
CDR3aa: CASSPRSQGGTGELFF
v_gene: TRBV5-1
j_gene: TRBJ2-2
abundance: -
d_gene: -

CDR3nt: TGTGCCAGCAGTCGGGGAGTGGGCTATGGCTACACCTTC
CDR3aa: CASSRGVGYGYTF
v_gene: TRBV6-5
j_gene: TRBJ1-2
abundance: -
d_gene: -

CDR3nt: TGTGCCAGTAGTACCGGGGAGTGGGAGACCCAGTACTTC
CDR3aa: CASSTGEWETQYF
v_gene: TRBV19
j_gene: TRBJ2-5
abundance: -
d_gene: -

CDR3nt: TGTGCCAGCTCACCACCGTCGGTCGCGAACACCGGGGAGCTGTTTTTT
CDR3aa: CASSPPSVANTGELFF
v_gene: TRBV18
j_gene: TRBJ2-2
abundance: once
d_gene: -

CDR3nt: TGTGCCAGCAGTGAAAGGAGAGAGACCCAGTACTTC
CDR3aa: CASSERRETQYF
v_gene: TRBV2
j_gene: TRBJ2-5
abundance: -
d_gene: -

CDR3nt: TGCGCCAGCGCCGGGGGGCCGCTGAACACTGAAGCTTTCTTT
CDR3aa: CASAGGPLNTEAFF
v_gene: TRBV5-1
j_gene: TRBJ1-1
abundance: -
d_gene: -

CDR3nt: TGTGCCAGCAGCTTGGCCGGACTAGCGGTGGAAGAGACCCAGTACTTC
CDR3aa: CASSLAGLAVEETQYF
v_gene: TRBV13
j_gene: TRBJ2-5
abundance: -
d_gene: TRBD2

CDR3nt: TGTGCCAGCACCAGGACAGGTAGTGTGATCTACAATGAGCAGTTCTTC
CDR3aa: CASTRTGSVIYNEQFF
v_gene: TRBV7-9
j_gene: TRBJ2-1
abundance: -
d_gene: TRBD1

CDR3nt: TGTGCCAGCAGCTTAGGAGGCCAGCGAGTGGGCTATAATTCACCCCTCCACTTT
CDR3aa: CASSLGGQRVGYNSPLHF
v_gene: TRBV7-2
j_gene: TRBJ1-6
abundance: -
d_gene: -

CDR3nt: TGTGCCAGCAGTCAGTTTAATGAAAAACTGTTTTTT
CDR3aa: CASSQFNEKLFF
v_gene: TRBV12-3/TRBV12-4
j_gene: TRBJ1-4
abundance: -
d_gene: -

CDR3nt: TGTGCCAGCAGTTCCGCACAGGGGTGGTTGCGTGGCTACACCTTC
CDR3aa: CASSSAQGWLRGYTF
v_gene: TRBV6-5
j_gene: TRBJ1-2
abundance: -
d_gene: TRBD1

CDR3nt: TGTGCCAGCAGCCAACTGACGGGGTATAATTCACCCCTCCACTTT
CDR3aa: CASSQLTGYNSPLHF
v_gene: TRBV3-1/TRBV3-2
j_gene: TRBJ1-6
abundance: -
d_gene: -

CDR3nt: TGTGCCAGCAGCTTAGAAGTTTGGCAAGATACGCAGTATTTT
CDR3aa: CASSLEVWQDTQYF
v_gene: TRBV7-9
j_gene: TRBJ2-3
abundance: -
d_gene: -

CDR3nt: TGTGCCAGCACCCCGGTCGCTAGCGGGGGGCTGGCCTACGAGCAGTACTTC
CDR3aa: CASTPVASGGLAYEQYF
v_gene: TRBV7-8
j_gene: TRBJ2-7
abundance: -
d_gene: TRBD2

CDR3nt: TGTGCCAGCAAAACGGGAAACCCAGATACGCAGTATTTT
CDR3aa: CASKTGNPDTQYF
v_gene: TRBV28
j_gene: TRBJ2-3
abundance: -
d_gene: -